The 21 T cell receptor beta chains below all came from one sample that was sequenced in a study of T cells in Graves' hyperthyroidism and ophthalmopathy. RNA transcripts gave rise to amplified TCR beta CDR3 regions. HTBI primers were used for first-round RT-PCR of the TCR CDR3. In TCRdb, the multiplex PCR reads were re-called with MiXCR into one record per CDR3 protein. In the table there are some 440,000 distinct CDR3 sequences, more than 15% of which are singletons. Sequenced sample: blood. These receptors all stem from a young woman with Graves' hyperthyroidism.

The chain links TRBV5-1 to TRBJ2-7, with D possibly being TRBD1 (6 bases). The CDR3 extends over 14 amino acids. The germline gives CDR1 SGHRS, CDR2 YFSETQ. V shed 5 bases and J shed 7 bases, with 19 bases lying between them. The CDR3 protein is CASSGKGGTGEQYF. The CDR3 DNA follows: TGCGCCAGCAGTGGTAAAGGGGGTACGGGGGAGCAGTACTTC.

The CDR3 reads CASSLRRGVEETQYF. The CDR3 DNA sequence: TGCGCCAGCAGCTTGCGACGGGGGGTTGAAGAGACCCAGTACTTC. The chain uses TRBV5-1 and TRBJ2-5, with TRBD2 matching 7 bases. Germline CDR1 is SGHRS and CDR2 is YFSETQ. The CDR3 is 15 amino acids. With 1 base clipped from V and 3 bases from J, the junction kept 6 bases outside the gene matches.

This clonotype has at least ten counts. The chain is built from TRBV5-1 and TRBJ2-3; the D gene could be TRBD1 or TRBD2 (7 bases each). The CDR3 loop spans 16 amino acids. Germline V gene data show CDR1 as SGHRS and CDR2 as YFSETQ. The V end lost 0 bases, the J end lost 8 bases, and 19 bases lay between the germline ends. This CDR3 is CASSLGDSGTGGTQYF. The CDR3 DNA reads TGCGCCAGCAGCTTGGGGGACAGCGGGACGGGTGGTACGCAGTATTTT.

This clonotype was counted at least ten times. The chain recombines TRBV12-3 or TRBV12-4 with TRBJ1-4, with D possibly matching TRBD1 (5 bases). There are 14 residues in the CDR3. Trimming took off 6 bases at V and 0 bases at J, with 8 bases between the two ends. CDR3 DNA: TGTGCCAGCAGAAGCAGGGCAACTAATGAAAAACTGTTTTTT. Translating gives CASRSRATNEKLFF.

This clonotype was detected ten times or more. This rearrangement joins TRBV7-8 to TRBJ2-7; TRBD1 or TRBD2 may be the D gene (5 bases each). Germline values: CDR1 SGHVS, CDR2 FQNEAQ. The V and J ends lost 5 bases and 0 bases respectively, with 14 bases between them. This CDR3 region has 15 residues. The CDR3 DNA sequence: TGTGCCAGCAGCGAGGGGAGCGTCCTCTCCTACGAGCAGTACTTC. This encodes CASSEGSVLSYEQYF.

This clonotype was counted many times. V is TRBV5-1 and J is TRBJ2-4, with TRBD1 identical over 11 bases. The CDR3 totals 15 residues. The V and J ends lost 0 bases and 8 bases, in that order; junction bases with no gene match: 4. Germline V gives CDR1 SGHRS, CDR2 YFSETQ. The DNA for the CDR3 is TGCGCCAGCAGCTTGGCCGGGACAGGGGGTGACATTCAGTACTTC. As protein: CASSLAGTGGDIQYF.

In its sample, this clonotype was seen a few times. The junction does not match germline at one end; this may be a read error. The CDR3 loop reads CASSGVGEEGWRDGGSGDEQLF. The CDR3 DNA follows: TGTGCCAGTAGTGGGGTGGGGGAAGAAGGTTGGAGGGATGGGGGCTCCGGCGATGAGCAGCTCTTC. The chain combines TRBV19 with TRBJ2-1; either TRBD1 or TRBD2 may supply D (6 bases each). Germline assignment: CDR1 LNHDA and CDR2 SQIVND (reference sequence). The CDR3 totals 22 residues.

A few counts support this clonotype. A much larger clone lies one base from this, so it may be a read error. The CDR3 bases are TGTGCCAGCAGTGTGGACAGAAAAGGAACAGGTACGCAGTATTTT. This translates into CASSVDRKGTGTQYF. The V call is TRBV12-3 or TRBV12-4, the J call TRBJ2-3, with a possible D match to TRBD1 (6 bases). The CDR3 contains 15 residues.

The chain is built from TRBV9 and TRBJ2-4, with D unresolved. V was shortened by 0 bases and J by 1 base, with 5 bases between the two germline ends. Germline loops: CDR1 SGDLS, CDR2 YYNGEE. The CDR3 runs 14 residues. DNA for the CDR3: TGTGCCAGCAGCGTAGGGAGTGCCAAAAACATTCAGTACTTC. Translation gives CASSVGSAKNIQYF.

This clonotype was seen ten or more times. The CDR3 region is CASSNLRSDRYEQYF. In DNA, the CDR3 is TGTGCCAGTAGTAACCTCCGTTCAGATCGCTACGAGCAGTACTTC. This rearrangement joins TRBV19 to TRBJ2-7; D is ambiguous. Germline V CDR1 and CDR2: LNHDA, SQIVND (reference sequence). The V end was cut by 4 bases, the J end by 3 bases, with 16 bases between. The CDR3 runs to 15 residues.

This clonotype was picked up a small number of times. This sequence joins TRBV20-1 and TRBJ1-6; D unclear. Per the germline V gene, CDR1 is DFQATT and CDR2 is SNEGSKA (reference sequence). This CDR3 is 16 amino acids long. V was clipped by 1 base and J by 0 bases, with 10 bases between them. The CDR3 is CSARGSDTSYNSPLHF. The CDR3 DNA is TGCAGTGCTAGAGGTTCCGACACCTCCTATAATTCACCCCTCCACTTT.

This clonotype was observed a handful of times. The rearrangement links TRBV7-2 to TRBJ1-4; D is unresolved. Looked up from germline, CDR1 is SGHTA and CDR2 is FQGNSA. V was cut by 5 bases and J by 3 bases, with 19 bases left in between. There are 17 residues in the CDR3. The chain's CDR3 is CASSPRTPAGANEKLFF. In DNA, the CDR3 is TGTGCCAGCAGCCCGAGGACCCCCGCAGGAGCTAATGAAAAACTGTTTTTT.

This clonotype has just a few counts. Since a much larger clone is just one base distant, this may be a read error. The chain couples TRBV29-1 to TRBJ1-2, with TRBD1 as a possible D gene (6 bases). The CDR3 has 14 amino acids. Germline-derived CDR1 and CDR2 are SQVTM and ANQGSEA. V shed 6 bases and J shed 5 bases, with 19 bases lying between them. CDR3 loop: CSVTGAGGPYGYTF. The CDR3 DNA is TGCAGCGTAACGGGGGCGGGGGGCCCTTATGGCTACACCTTC.

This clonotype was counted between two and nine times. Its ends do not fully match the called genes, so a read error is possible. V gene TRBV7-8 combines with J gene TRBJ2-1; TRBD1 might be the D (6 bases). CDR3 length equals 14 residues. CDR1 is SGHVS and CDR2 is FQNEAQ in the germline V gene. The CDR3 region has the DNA TGTGCCGGCAGCTTAGTAGGGGGATACAATGAGCAGTTCTTC. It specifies CAGSLVGGYNEQFF.

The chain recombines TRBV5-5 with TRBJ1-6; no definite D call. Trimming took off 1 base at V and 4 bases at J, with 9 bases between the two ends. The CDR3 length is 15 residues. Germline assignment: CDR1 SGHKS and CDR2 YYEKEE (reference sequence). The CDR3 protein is CASSLLSEYNSPLHF. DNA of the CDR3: TGTGCCAGCAGCTTGCTTTCAGAATATAATTCACCCCTCCACTTT. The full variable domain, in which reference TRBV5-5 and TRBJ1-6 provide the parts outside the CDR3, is DAGVTQSPTHLIKTRGQQVTLRCSPISGHKSVSWYQQVLGQGPQFIFQYYEKEERGRGNFPDRFSARQFPNYSSELNVNALLLGDSALYLCASSLLSEYNSPLHFGNGTRLTVT.

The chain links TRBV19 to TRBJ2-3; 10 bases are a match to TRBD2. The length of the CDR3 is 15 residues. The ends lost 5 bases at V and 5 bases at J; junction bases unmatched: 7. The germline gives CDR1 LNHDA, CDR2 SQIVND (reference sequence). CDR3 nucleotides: TGTGCCAGTAGTCAGCTAGCGGGAGTGGGAGATACGCAGTATTTT. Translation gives CASSQLAGVGDTQYF.

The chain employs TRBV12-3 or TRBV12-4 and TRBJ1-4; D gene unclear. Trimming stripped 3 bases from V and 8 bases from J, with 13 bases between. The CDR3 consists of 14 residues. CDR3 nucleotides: TGTGCCAGCAGTTTGAGTCTGGGAACCGAAAAACTGTTTTTT. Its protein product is CASSLSLGTEKLFF.

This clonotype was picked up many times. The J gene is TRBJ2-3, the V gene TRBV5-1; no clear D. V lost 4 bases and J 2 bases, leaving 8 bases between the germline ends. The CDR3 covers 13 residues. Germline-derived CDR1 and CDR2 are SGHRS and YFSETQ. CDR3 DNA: TGCGCCAGCAGCCCGATACCCACAGATACGCAGTATTTT. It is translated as CASSPIPTDTQYF.

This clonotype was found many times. The CDR3 bases are TGTGCCAGCAGCGAAGGACTGGACCAAGAGACCCAGTACTTC. Its protein product is CASSEGLDQETQYF. This chain uses TRBV7-2 with TRBJ2-5, with D perhaps TRBD2 (5 bases). The CDR3 is 14 amino acids. Looked up from germline, CDR1 is SGHTA and CDR2 is FQGNSA. V was shortened by 5 bases and J by 0 bases, with 10 bases between the two germline ends.

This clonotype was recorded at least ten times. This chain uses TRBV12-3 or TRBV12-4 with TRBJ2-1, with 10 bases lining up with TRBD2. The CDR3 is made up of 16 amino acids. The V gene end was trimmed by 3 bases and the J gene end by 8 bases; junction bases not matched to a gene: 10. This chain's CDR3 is CASSFGLAGAQDEQFF. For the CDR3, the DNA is TGTGCCAGCAGTTTTGGGCTAGCGGGAGCCCAGGATGAGCAGTTCTTC.

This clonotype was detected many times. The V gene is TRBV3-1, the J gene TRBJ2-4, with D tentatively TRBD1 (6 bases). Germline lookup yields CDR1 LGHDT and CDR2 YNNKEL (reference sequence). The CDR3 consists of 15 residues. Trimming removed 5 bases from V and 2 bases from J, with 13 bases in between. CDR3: CASSSTRDTKNIQYF. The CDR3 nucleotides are TGTGCCAGCAGCTCAACCCGGGACACCAAAAACATTCAGTACTTC.